These 19 T cell receptor beta chains were sequenced from one sample in a study of shared clonotypes between healthy human individuals. Data came from immunoSEQ multiplex PCR; TCRdb stores just in-frame clones and leaves some out. In the table there are around 700,000 clones, approximately 75% of which are singletons. The specimen sequenced was memory CD4+ T cells sorted from blood. Subset denoted: CD45RA-negative fraction. All receptors derive from a woman aged 25 to 39 in good health.

This clone was counted only a few times. The V and J genes are TRBV6-5 and TRBJ2-5; D unclear. CDR1 and CDR2 (germline): MNHEY, SVGAGI. This CDR3 contains 12 residues. The V end was cut by 4 bases, the J end by 9 bases, with 12 bases between. CDR3: CASSSPSLAQYF. The CDR3 DNA reads as TGTGCCAGCAGTTCTCCCTCCCTGGCCCAGTACTTC.

The CDR3 DNA is TGTGCCAGCAGTGAAGTAAACTGGGGACAGGAGGAAAAACTGTTTTTT. This codes for CASSEVNWGQEEKLFF. The V gene is TRBV2, the J gene TRBJ1-4; 8 nucleotides agree with TRBD1. The CDR3 length is 16 residues. CDR1 SNHLY and CDR2 FYNNEI come from the germline V gene. V was pared by 1 base and J by 8 bases, with 9 bases of the junction left unmatched.

J is TRBJ2-7 and V is TRBV28, with 9 bases aligning to TRBD2. CDR1 and CDR2 from the germline V gene are MDHEN and SYDVKM. Trimming at V came to 8 bases and at J to 0 bases, leaving 8 bases not matched to a gene. The CDR3 spans 15 residues. The CDR3 coding sequence is TGTGCCAGCTCAGGACTAGCGTTTGACTCCTACGAGCAGTACTTC. This codes for CASSGLAFDSYEQYF.

The chain has TRBV4-2 and TRBJ2-3, with D possibly being TRBD2 (5 bases). CDR1 and CDR2 (germline): LGHNA, YNFKEQ. CDR3 length: 15 amino acids. V lost 0 bases and J 2 bases, leaving 9 bases between the germline ends. CDR3 in amino acids: CASSQDVGLTDTQYF. CDR3 sequence (DNA): TGTGCCAGCAGCCAAGATGTCGGACTCACAGATACGCAGTATTTT.

The CDR3 DNA reads as TGTGCCAGCAGAGCTAGCGGACCCGAGACCCAGTACTTC. This gives the protein CASRASGPETQYF. The rearrangement uses TRBV6-6 and TRBJ2-5, with 7 bases lining up with TRBD2. This CDR3 region has 13 residues. Germline V lookup: CDR1 MNHNY, CDR2 SVGAGI (reference sequence). V was pared by 6 bases and J by 5 bases, with 6 bases of the junction left unmatched.

This clone was seen more than once but under ten times. The V call is TRBV28, the J call TRBJ1-5, with 7 bases identical to TRBD1. The CDR3 has 15 residues. Germline values: CDR1 MDHEN, CDR2 SYDVKM. V lost 7 bases and J lost 0; bases outside the gene matches: 6. CDR3 amino acids: CASMDAGGSNQPQHF. The CDR3 DNA follows: TGTGCCAGCATGGACGCAGGGGGTAGCAATCAGCCCCAGCATTTT.

The rearrangement links TRBV7-9 to TRBJ2-4, with D perhaps matching TRBD2 (5 bases). The length of the CDR3 is 14 residues. CDR1 SEHNR and CDR2 FQNEAQ come from the germline V gene (reference sequence). V lost 5 bases and J 7 bases, leaving 15 bases between the germline ends. The CDR3 protein is CASSPSAGTNIQYF. DNA for the CDR3: TGTGCCAGCAGCCCCTCGGCGGGCACGAACATTCAGTACTTC.

V and J are TRBV29-1 and TRBJ2-5; perhaps TRBD2 as D (6 bases). Germline CDR1 and CDR2: SQVTM and ANQGSEA. V was trimmed by 2 bases and J by 4 bases, leaving 17 bases between them. This CDR3 has 15 residues. The CDR3 DNA reads as TGCAGCGTTGAAAAGGGACGCCGGCGGGGAGAGACCCAGTACTTC. This translates into CSVEKGRRRGETQYF.

This clone was seen ten or more times. The J gene is TRBJ2-1, the V gene TRBV7-2; possibly TRBD1 for D (6 bases). V was clipped by 2 bases and J by 9 bases, with 20 bases between them. Germline V lookup: CDR1 SGHTA, CDR2 FQGNSA. The CDR3 contains 16 residues. CDR3 region: CASSLMTGRGYGEQFF. The CDR3 nucleotides are TGTGCCAGCAGCTTAATGACAGGCCGCGGTTATGGTGAGCAGTTCTTC.

This clone was seen a handful of times. V gene TRBV27 combines with J gene TRBJ2-5; 8 nucleotides match TRBD2. The J call is in doubt because the DNA end fits TRBJ2-7 better. The germline V gene has CDR1 MNHEY and CDR2 SMNVEV (reference sequence). The CDR3 consists of 15 residues. The CDR3 nucleotides read TGTGCCAGCAGGGGGACTAGTTCCGCCGTCCACGAGCAGTACTTC. Translated, it gives CASRGTSSAVHEQYF.

The chain has TRBV6-6 and TRBJ1-2; TRBD1 aligns across 7 bases. Germline CDR1 and CDR2: MNHNY and SVGAGI (reference sequence). This CDR3 is 16 amino acids long. Trimming took 4 bases from V and 4 from J; bases not matched to a gene: 12. DNA for the CDR3: TGTGCCAGCAGTTTAAGAGGGACAGATACATTCTATGGCTACACCTTC. Translating it yields CASSLRGTDTFYGYTF.

This clone was seen only once. DNA of the CDR3: TGTGCCACCAGCAGAGCGATCGATGAGCAGTTCTTC. Protein: CATSRAIDEQFF. This sequence joins TRBV15 and TRBJ2-1; no clear D. V dropped 1 base and J dropped 8 bases, with 6 bases sitting between them. CDR3 length equals 12 residues. In germline, CDR1 is LNHNV, CDR2 YYDKDF (reference sequence).

This clone was seen ten or more times. The V gene is TRBV30, the J gene TRBJ1-1; possible D gene TRBD1, 5 bases. The germline gives CDR1 GTSNPN, CDR2 SVGIG (reference sequence). Trimming pared 2 bases from V and 0 bases from J, leaving 10 bases between. The CDR3 is 14 amino acids. The CDR3 DNA reads TGTGCCTGGAGTAACCCGACAGTGAACACTGAAGCTTTCTTT. Encoded protein: CAWSNPTVNTEAFF.

This clone was counted a few times. The genes are TRBV18 and TRBJ2-5; D is unresolved. V gave up 9 bases and J gave up 3 bases, with 11 bases separating them. CDR3 length: 12 amino acids. CDR1 is KGHSH and CDR2 is LQKENI in the germline V gene. Here the CDR3 reads CASSTAEETQYF. The CDR3 DNA is TGTGCCAGTTCAACGGCCGAAGAGACCCAGTACTTC.

The rearrangement links TRBV2 to TRBJ1-2; 7 bases line up with TRBD1. Losses at the gene ends were 2 bases for V and 4 bases for J; bases not matched to a gene: 7. The germline V gene has CDR1 SNHLY and CDR2 FYNNEI. The CDR3 covers 15 residues. In DNA form, the CDR3 reads TGTGCCAGCAGTGAAACCCAGGGGGGAAGCTATGGCTACACCTTC. This gives the protein CASSETQGGSYGYTF.

The chain combines TRBV5-1 with TRBJ1-2, with TRBD1 matching over 8 bases. CDR1 SGHRS and CDR2 YFSETQ come from the germline V gene. The V gene end was trimmed by 1 base and the J gene end by 3 bases; junction bases not matched to a gene: 5. The CDR3 has 15 residues. In DNA, the CDR3 is TGCGCCAGCAGCTTGACGACGACAGGGGACTATGGCTACACCTTC. Encoded protein: CASSLTTTGDYGYTF.

This clone has only one observation. The genes are TRBV5-6 and TRBJ2-2, with a possible D match to TRBD2 (5 bases). CDR1 is SGHDT and CDR2 is YYEEEE in the germline V gene. Trimming left V 2 bases short and J 1 base short, with 12 bases between. CDR3 length: 16 residues. CDR3 sequence (DNA): TGTGCCAGCAGCTTTCGTGGGAGATGGAACACCGGGGAGCTGTTTTTT. Its translation: CASSFRGRWNTGELFF.

The CDR3 region has the DNA TGCAGTGCCACCGTTAACAATGAGCAGTTCTTC. Its translation is CSATVNNEQFF. This chain joins TRBV20-1 and TRBJ2-1; D unresolved. The CDR3 runs to 11 residues. V was pared by 6 bases and J by 5 bases, with 8 bases between. Per germline, CDR1 DFQATT and CDR2 SNEGSKA (reference sequence).

This clone turned up a few times. Sequence at one end of the junction differs from germline and may be a read error. The genes are TRBV20-1 and TRBJ1-2; D is perhaps TRBD1 (5 bases). The CDR3 runs to 8 residues. Germline V CDR1 and CDR2: DFQATT, SNEGSKA (reference sequence). The CDR3 sequence: CSARWDLF. The CDR3 bases are TGCAGTGCTAGATGGGACCTTTTC.